This T cell receptor beta chain was captured by sequencing in a study of blood T cell repertoires in COVID-19. Trimming removed 4 bases from V and 8 bases from J; junction bases left unmatched: 4. Germline V lookup: CDR1 MGHDK, CDR2 SYGVNS. The CDR3 has 13 residues. TCRdb's table, derived via immunoSEQ multiplex PCR, lists solely in-frame clones and lacks some. Here the sample spans about 250,000 clones, around 83% being singletons. This clone was picked up a small number of times. The sample consisted of peripheral blood. This receptor was taken from a man at least 80 years old with acute or convalescent COVID-19. This rearrangement joins TRBV25-1 to TRBJ1-4; 7 bases are a match to TRBD1. CDR3 residues: CASSGLTGEKLFF. The CDR3 DNA is TGTGCCAGCAGTGGACTGACAGGGGAAAAACTGTTTTTT.